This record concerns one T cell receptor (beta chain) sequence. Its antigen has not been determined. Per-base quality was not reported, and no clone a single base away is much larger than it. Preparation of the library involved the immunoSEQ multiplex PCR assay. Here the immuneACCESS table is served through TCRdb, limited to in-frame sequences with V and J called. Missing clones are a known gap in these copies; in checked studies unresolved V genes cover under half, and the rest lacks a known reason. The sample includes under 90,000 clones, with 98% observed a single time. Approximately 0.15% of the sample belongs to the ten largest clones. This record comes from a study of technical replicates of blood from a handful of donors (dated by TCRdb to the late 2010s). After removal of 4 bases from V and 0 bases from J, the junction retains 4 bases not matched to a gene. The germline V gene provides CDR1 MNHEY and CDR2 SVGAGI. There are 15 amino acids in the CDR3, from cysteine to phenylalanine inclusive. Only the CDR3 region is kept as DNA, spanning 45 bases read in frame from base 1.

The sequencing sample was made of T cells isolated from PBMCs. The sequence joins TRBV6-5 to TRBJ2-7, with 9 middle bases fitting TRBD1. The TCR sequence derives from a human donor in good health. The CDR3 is CASSSTQGASYEQYF. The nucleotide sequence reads TGTGCCAGCAGTTCGACACAGGGGGCCTCCTACGAGCAGTACTTC.